The clone carrying this TCR beta chain has only a few counts. The data stem from a study of human T cells and chemical hapten exposure. TCRdb re-called the RACE reads with MiXCR, one entry per CDR3 protein. The sample includes approximately 320,000 distinct CDR3 sequences, around 5% of them seen just once. The sample's time point: pre-sensitization, week 0. The treatment was: therapeutic diphenylcyclopropenone sensitization with weekly scalp DPC. Germline CDR1 and CDR2: SGHTA and FQGNSA. V was cut by 3 bases and J by 4 bases, with 13 bases left in between. There are 15 residues in the CDR3. The receptor was isolated from a woman aged 18-30 years with alopecia areata. Some clones in this sample may be carry-over from other donors' samples. The gene calls are TRBV7-2 and TRBJ1-5; tentatively, D is TRBD1 (5 bases). Specimen: whole blood, collected in connection with sensitization to the hapten diphenylcyclopropenone (DPC). The CDR3 protein is CASSLEPGGNQPQHF. As DNA, the CDR3 is TGTGCCAGCAGCTTGGAACCGGGGGGGAATCAGCCCCAGCATTTT. The variable domain in full, with the rest retrieved from reference TRBV7-2 and TRBJ1-5, is GAGVSQSPSNKVTEKGKDVELRCDPISGHTALYWYRQSLGQGLEFLIYFQGNSAPDKSGLPSDRFSAERTGGSVSTLTIQRTQQEDSAVYLCASSLEPGGNQPQHFGDGTRLSIL.